This T cell receptor beta chain comes out of a study of T-cell reconstitution after alpha-beta-depleted transplantation in children. Study-wide points: The high TCRbeta diversity at day 60 in some patients came from surviving recipient T cells and thymic progenitors. From newly produced T cells came most of the T-cell counts and diversity one year after transplant. Alpha-beta T cells present about two months after transplant were reported to originate from several hundred expanded graft clones.

About this clonotype: Antigen: not known.

Unique molecular identifiers were built into the TCRbeta library. Each CDR3 protein is one row after TCRdb ran MiXCR on the PCR reads. Of 480,000 or so distinct CDR3 sequences in the sample, about 10% were seen once. The CDR3 is made up of 14 amino acids. V was cut by 5 bases and J by 6 bases, with 16 bases left in between. CDR1 is MDHEN and CDR2 is SYDVKM in the germline V gene. This chain joins TRBV28 and TRBJ1-2; D gene uncertain. The clonotype originates from a child aged 2 to 15 with inherited bone marrow failure, due to receive a stem cell transplant. The source was PBMCs, collected before TCRalphabeta/CD19-depleted stem cell transplant. CDR3 amino acids: CASSQEPGGHGYTF. The CDR3 DNA is TGTGCCAGCAGTCAAGAACCAGGCGGACATGGCTACACCTTC.